The 32 T cell receptor beta chains reported below all come from one sample, sequenced in a study of TIL therapy for anti-PD-1-resistant metastatic lung cancer. The time point: pre-treatment sample, taken before nivolumab and TIL therapy. Sequencing used immunoSEQ v3. The protocol was immunoSEQ multiplex PCR, while the TCRdb copy is restricted to in-frame clones and leaves out a portion. The sample has tens of thousands of clones, about two thirds seen once. The input for sequencing was blood, taken at baseline. These receptors came from a person aged 25 to 85 with non-small cell lung cancer.

The table lists this clone with a count of one. J is TRBJ2-1 and V is TRBV7-9; 9 bases map to TRBD2. The CDR3 loop spans 14 amino acids. Germline V gives CDR1 SEHNR, CDR2 FQNEAQ (reference sequence). V shed 5 bases, J shed 7 bases, and the junction held 6 bases outside the gene matches. The CDR3 here is CASSPIAGVNEQFF. In DNA form, the CDR3 reads TGTGCCAGCAGCCCCATAGCGGGAGTAAATGAGCAGTTCTTC.

This clone showed up just a few times. The rearrangement links TRBV2 to TRBJ1-2; tentatively, D is TRBD1 (6 bases). The germline V and J ends were trimmed by 3 bases and 5 bases, with 10 bases remaining between them. CDR3 length equals 13 residues. CDR1 is SNHLY, CDR2 FYNNEI, per germline. The CDR3 spells CASSEGANYGYTF. The CDR3, as DNA: TGTGCCAGCAGTGAGGGGGCCAATTATGGCTACACCTTC.

The gene calls are TRBV2 and TRBJ2-7; no firm D call. The CDR3 is 12 residues long. Germline V gene sequence: CDR1 SNHLY, CDR2 FYNNEI. The germline V and J ends were trimmed by 7 bases and 3 bases, with 10 bases remaining between them. Here the CDR3 reads CASMVRNYEQYF. CDR3 nucleotides: TGTGCCAGCATGGTCAGGAACTACGAGCAGTACTTC. Complete variable domain (other parts from reference TRBV2 and TRBJ2-7): EPEVTQTPSHQVTQMGQEVILRCVPISNHLYFYWYRQILGQKVEFLVSFYNNEISEKSEIFDDQFSVERPDGSNFTLKIRSTKLEDSAMYFCASMVRNYEQYFGPGTRLTVT.

The rearrangement links TRBV7-9 to TRBJ1-1; no clear D gene. The CDR3 consists of 12 residues. Germline assignment: CDR1 SEHNR and CDR2 FQNEAQ (reference sequence). V shed 11 bases and J shed 2 bases, with 12 bases lying between them. CDR3 coding DNA: TGTGCCGGGTCGCGGGATAACACTGAAGCTTTCTTT. It specifies CAGSRDNTEAFF.

V usage is TRBV7-9 and J usage is TRBJ2-2, with TRBD1 identical over 9 bases. Looked up from germline, CDR1 is SEHNR and CDR2 is FQNEAQ (reference sequence). CDR3 length: 19 amino acids. V lost 3 bases, J lost 0 bases, and 11 bases stayed unmatched. CDR3 residues: CASSFLPGQGHSNTGELFF. The CDR3 DNA reads as TGTGCCAGCAGCTTCCTCCCGGGACAGGGACACTCGAACACCGGGGAGCTGTTTTTT.

The chain employs TRBV13 and TRBJ1-1; D not resolved. CDR3 size: 12 residues. Germline-derived CDR1 and CDR2 are PRHDT and FYEKMQ (reference sequence). The germline V and J ends were trimmed by 5 bases and 10 bases, with 14 bases remaining between them. The CDR3 region has the DNA TGTGCCAGCAGCCTGAGACTCCAAGGAGCTTTCTTT. Protein: CASSLRLQGAFF.

In this sample, this clone turned up a few times. The rearrangement uses TRBV6-5 and TRBJ2-7; maybe TRBD1 (5 bases). The ends were cut back, 6 bases at V and 1 base at J, with 10 bases in the middle. This CDR3 spans 13 amino acids. CDR1 MNHEY and CDR2 SVGAGI come from the germline V gene. The CDR3 sequence: CASRPRGSYEQYF. In DNA form, the CDR3 reads TGTGCCAGCAGGCCTAGGGGATCCTACGAGCAGTACTTC.

In its sample, this clone was seen a few times. The gene calls are TRBV5-4 and TRBJ2-1, with TRBD2 matching over 9 bases. Germline V CDR1 and CDR2: SGHNT, YYREEE (reference sequence). The V and J ends lost 3 bases and 9 bases, in that order; junction bases with no gene match: 10. CDR3 length equals 15 residues. DNA of the CDR3: TGTGCCAGCAGCTCGTCACCGGGACTAGCTAGTGAGCAGTTCTTC. This codes for CASSSSPGLASEQFF.

As to this clone: The same CDR3 is also encoded by other DNA sequences in this sample. The gene calls are TRBV9 and TRBJ2-1, with 9 bases identical to TRBD2. Germline V gives CDR1 SGDLS, CDR2 YYNGEE. The CDR3 covers 15 residues. Trimming at V came to 3 bases and at J to 2 bases, leaving 3 bases not matched to a gene. CDR3 amino acids: CASSALAGTYNEQFF. The CDR3 region has the DNA TGTGCCAGCAGCGCCCTAGCGGGAACCTACAATGAGCAGTTCTTC.

The chain links TRBV6-5 to TRBJ2-2; TRBD2 matches 9 bases. CDR3 length equals 13 residues. Germline assignment: CDR1 MNHEY and CDR2 SVGAGI. V trimming: 8 bases; J trimming: 9 bases; junction bases outside the gene matches: 7. The CDR3 region has the DNA TGTGCCAGCGGCGGGGGGGCCCGCCGGGAGCTGTTTTTT. This gives the protein CASGGGARRELFF.

This clone has a handful of counts. The chain joins TRBV7-9 to TRBJ2-1; a possible D gene is TRBD2 (6 bases). Germline CDR1 and CDR2: SEHNR and FQNEAQ (reference sequence). Trimming pared 3 bases from V and 0 bases from J, leaving 9 bases between. CDR3 size: 15 residues. Here the CDR3 DNA reads TGTGCCAGCAGCTTCGCGGGACCCTCCTACAATGAGCAGTTCTTC. Protein: CASSFAGPSYNEQFF.

The sample holds one count of this clone. V and J are TRBV7-2 and TRBJ1-5; D possibly corresponds to TRBD1 (5 bases). Trimming took 4 bases from V and 9 from J, leaving 13 bases between them. Germline CDR1 and CDR2: SGHTA and FQGNSA. The CDR3 covers 13 residues. CDR3 region: CASSSTQGTPQHF. The CDR3 nucleotides are TGTGCCAGCAGCTCAACCCAGGGAACGCCCCAGCATTTT.

The gene calls are TRBV7-2 and TRBJ2-5; D is uncertain. V was cut by 5 bases and J by 3 bases, with 13 bases left in between. Germline CDR1 is SGHTA and CDR2 is FQGNSA. CDR3 length: 14 amino acids. CDR3 nucleotides: TGTGCCAGCAGCCAAAGGAACAAAAAAGAGACCCAGTACTTC. This translates into CASSQRNKKETQYF.

This clone was detected a few times. The chain has TRBV6-1 and TRBJ1-5, with 8 nucleotides matching TRBD1. The ends lost 8 bases at V and 6 bases at J; junction bases unmatched: 12. CDR1 is MNHNS, CDR2 SASEGT, per germline. The CDR3 runs 15 residues. The CDR3 region has the DNA TGTGCCAGCGACTTTGAAGCAGGGGGCGGTCAGCCCCAGCATTTT. Its translation: CASDFEAGGGQPQHF.

The chain carries TRBV7-2 and TRBJ1-5, with D unclear. The V gene lost 2 bases and the J gene lost 7 bases, with 12 bases spanning the gap. CDR1 is SGHTA, CDR2 FQGNSA, per germline. The CDR3 has 14 residues. This CDR3 reads CASSLPLPGQPQHF. CDR3 DNA: TGTGCCAGCAGCTTACCCTTACCGGGGCAGCCCCAGCATTTT.

Only a few counts were recorded for this clone. The rearrangement joins TRBV27 to TRBJ2-1, with 7 bases matching TRBD2. Per the germline V gene, CDR1 is MNHEY and CDR2 is SMNVEV (reference sequence). The CDR3 is 15 residues long. Trimming cost V 5 bases and J 3 bases; bases outside gene matches: 7. The CDR3 sequence is CASSLFGEGYNEQFF. For the CDR3, the DNA is TGTGCCAGCAGTCTCTTTGGGGAGGGCTACAATGAGCAGTTCTTC.

The chain carries TRBV6-1 and TRBJ1-6, with 7 nucleotides matching TRBD1. V lost 6 bases to trimming and J lost 7 bases; unmatched junction nucleotides: 6. The length of the CDR3 is 14 residues. Germline V gene sequence: CDR1 MNHNS, CDR2 SASEGT. The CDR3 nucleotides read TGTGCCAGCAGCGCGACAGGGCGAAATTCACCCCTCCACTTT. This translates into CASSATGRNSPLHF.

This sequence joins TRBV19 and TRBJ1-2; the match to TRBD1 covers 8 bases. Germline CDR1 is LNHDA and CDR2 is SQIVND (reference sequence). The CDR3 has 15 residues. With 1 base clipped from V and 4 bases from J, the junction kept 5 bases outside the gene matches. The CDR3 sequence is CASSIGGQGFYGYTF. In DNA, the CDR3 is TGTGCCAGTAGTATAGGAGGACAGGGATTCTATGGCTACACCTTC. Using reference TRBV19 and TRBJ1-2 for the parts outside the CDR3, the full variable domain is DGGITQSPKYLFRKEGQNVTLSCEQNLNHDAMYWYRQDPGQGLRLIYYSQIVNDFQKGDIAEGYSVSREKKESFPLTVTSAQKNPTAFYLCASSIGGQGFYGYTFGSGTRLTVV.

The genes are TRBV2 and TRBJ2-1; 9 bases map to TRBD2. The junction had 5 bases not matched to a gene; V was cut back by 2 bases and J by 6 bases. The CDR3 is 15 residues long. Germline V gene sequence: CDR1 SNHLY, CDR2 FYNNEI. The CDR3 reads CASSEIAGGLNEQFF. The CDR3 DNA sequence: TGTGCCAGCAGTGAAATCGCGGGGGGGCTCAATGAGCAGTTCTTC.

The chain couples TRBV5-1 to TRBJ2-7, with TRBD1 identical over 7 bases. The V gene's germline CDR1 is SGHRS and CDR2 YFSETQ. This CDR3 is built from 14 residues. The trim removed 3 bases at V and 2 bases at J, leaving 5 bases unmatched. The CDR3, as DNA: TGCGCCAGCAGCTCGATCACAGGGGCCTACGAGCAGTACTTC. This sequence encodes CASSSITGAYEQYF.

V gene TRBV19 combines with J gene TRBJ2-7, with D unclear. Trimming pared 5 bases from V and 2 bases from J, leaving 10 bases between. This CDR3 has 13 amino acids. Germline V CDR1 and CDR2: LNHDA, SQIVND (reference sequence). CDR3 DNA sequence: TGTGCCAGTAGTCAGTCCGCCACCTACGAGCAGTACTTC. This gives the protein CASSQSATYEQYF.

The chain combines TRBV7-3 with TRBJ2-3; 7 bases are a match to TRBD1. The CDR3 contains 14 residues. Germline assignment: CDR1 SGHTA and CDR2 FQGTGA. The V segment lost 6 bases and the J segment 3 bases; nucleotides outside the gene matches: 6. CDR3 bases: TGTGCCAGCAGTACGGGACAGCCTACAGATACGCAGTATTTT. Amino acids: CASSTGQPTDTQYF.

The chain joins TRBV7-9 to TRBJ1-3; no clear D. The CDR3 runs to 13 residues. Trimming took 3 bases from V and 0 from J, leaving 3 bases between them. CDR1 and CDR2 (germline): SEHNR, FQNEAQ (reference sequence). The CDR3 region has the DNA TGTGCCAGCAGCTTCTTCTCTGGAAACACCATATATTTT. Its translation: CASSFFSGNTIYF.

The CDR3: CASSAGTANTEAFF. DNA of the CDR3: TGTGCCAGCAGCGCCGGGACAGCGAACACTGAAGCTTTCTTT. The chain combines TRBV7-2 with TRBJ1-1; TRBD1 matches at 7 bases. The trim removed 5 bases at V and 1 base at J, leaving 4 bases unmatched. The CDR3 is made up of 14 amino acids. Germline V lookup: CDR1 SGHTA, CDR2 FQGNSA.

The genes are TRBV6-1 and TRBJ1-2; no firm D call. The CDR3 is made up of 15 amino acids. CDR1 and CDR2 from the germline V gene are MNHNS and SASEGT. V was pared by 4 bases and J by 4 bases, with 16 bases between. The CDR3 reads CASSVSLLSPYGYTF. Here the CDR3 DNA reads TGTGCCAGCAGTGTCTCTCTTCTGTCCCCCTATGGCTACACCTTC.

This chain connects TRBV11-3 to TRBJ2-2; possible D gene TRBD2, 6 bases. Trimming removed 0 bases from V and 5 bases from J, with 10 bases in between. The CDR3 contains 15 residues. CDR1 and CDR2 (germline): SGHNT, YENEEA. The CDR3 reads CASSLDPGSTGELFF. CDR3 coding DNA: TGTGCCAGCAGCTTAGATCCCGGGAGTACCGGGGAGCTGTTTTTT.

CDR3 residues: CASSFTPAPTDTQYF. CDR3 in DNA: TGTGCCAGCAGCTTCACCCCAGCCCCCACAGATACGCAGTATTTT. The rearrangement links TRBV9 to TRBJ2-3; D not resolved. Deletions cut 4 bases from V and 2 bases from J, with 14 bases between. The CDR3 runs 15 residues. The germline gives CDR1 SGDLS, CDR2 YYNGEE.

The chain uses TRBV5-5 and TRBJ2-1; 7 bases are a match to TRBD1. V trimming: 3 bases; J trimming: 0 bases; junction bases outside the gene matches: 6. The CDR3 contains 16 residues. Germline V gene sequence: CDR1 SGHKS, CDR2 YYEKEE (reference sequence). CDR3 residues: CASSWIRDSSYNEQFF. CDR3 coding DNA: TGTGCCAGCAGCTGGATCCGGGACAGCTCCTACAATGAGCAGTTCTTC.

This clone was counted once. The chain is built from TRBV5-1 and TRBJ2-1; 10 positions match TRBD2. Germline loops: CDR1 SGHRS, CDR2 YFSETQ. The CDR3 spans 15 residues. V shed 0 bases and J 6 bases; nucleotides not matched to a gene: 3. CDR3 sequence: CASSLASGSTNEQFF. The CDR3 DNA sequence: TGCGCCAGCAGCTTGGCTAGCGGGAGTACCAATGAGCAGTTCTTC.

V is TRBV5-5 and J is TRBJ2-7; 8 bases align to TRBD1. Germline CDR1 reads SGHKS; CDR2 reads YYEKEE (reference sequence). The V and J ends lost 2 bases and 4 bases, in that order; junction bases with no gene match: 2. The CDR3 is made up of 13 amino acids. The CDR3 sequence: CASSLRQGYEQYF. Written as DNA, the CDR3 is TGTGCCAGCAGCTTAAGACAGGGGTACGAGCAGTACTTC. Based on the CDR3 plus reference TRBV5-5 and TRBJ2-7, the full variable domain is DAGVTQSPTHLIKTRGQQVTLRCSPISGHKSVSWYQQVLGQGPQFIFQYYEKEERGRGNFPDRFSARQFPNYSSELNVNALLLGDSALYLCASSLRQGYEQYFGPGTRLTVT.

The J gene is TRBJ2-2, the V gene TRBV10-2, with 8 nucleotides matching TRBD1. Germline values: CDR1 WSHSY, CDR2 SAAADI. CDR3 size: 15 residues. Trimming cost V 6 bases and J 4 bases; bases outside gene matches: 7. The CDR3 is CASREQGGITGELFF. As DNA, the CDR3 is TGCGCCAGCAGAGAACAGGGGGGAATCACCGGGGAGCTGTTTTTT.

The gene calls are TRBV7-6 and TRBJ2-1; 8 nucleotides line up with TRBD2. CDR3 length equals 16 residues. Germline trimming cut 1 base from V and 1 base from J; bases unmatched to any gene: 3. Germline loops: CDR1 SGHVS, CDR2 FNYEAQ. The CDR3 region has the DNA TGTGCCAGCAGCTTAGGGAGCGGGAGTTCCTACAATGAGCAGTTCTTC. Protein sequence: CASSLGSGSSYNEQFF.